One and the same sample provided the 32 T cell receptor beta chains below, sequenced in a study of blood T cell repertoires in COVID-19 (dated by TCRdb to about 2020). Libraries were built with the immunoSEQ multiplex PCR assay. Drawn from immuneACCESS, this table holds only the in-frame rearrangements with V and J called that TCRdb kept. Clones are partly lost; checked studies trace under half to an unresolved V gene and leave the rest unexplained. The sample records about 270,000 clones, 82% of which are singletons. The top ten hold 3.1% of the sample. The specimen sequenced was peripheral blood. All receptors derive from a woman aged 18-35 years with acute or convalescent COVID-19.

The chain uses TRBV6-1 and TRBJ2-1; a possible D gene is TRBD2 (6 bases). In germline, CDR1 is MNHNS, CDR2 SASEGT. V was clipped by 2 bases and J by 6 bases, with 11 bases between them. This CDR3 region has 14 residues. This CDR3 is CASSEQRTTNEQFF. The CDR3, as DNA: TGTGCCAGCAGTGAACAAAGGACTACCAATGAGCAGTTCTTC.

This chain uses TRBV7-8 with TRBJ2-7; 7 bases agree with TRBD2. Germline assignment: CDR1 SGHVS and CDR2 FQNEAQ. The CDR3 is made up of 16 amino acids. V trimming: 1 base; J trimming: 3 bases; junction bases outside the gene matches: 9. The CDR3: CASSLVSSLADYEQYF. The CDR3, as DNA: TGTGCCAGCAGCTTAGTTTCCTCCCTAGCGGACTACGAGCAGTACTTC.

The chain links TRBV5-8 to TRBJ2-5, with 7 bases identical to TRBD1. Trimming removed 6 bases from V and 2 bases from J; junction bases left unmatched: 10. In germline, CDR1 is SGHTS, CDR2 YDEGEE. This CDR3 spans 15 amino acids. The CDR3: CASTLPGTAQETQYF. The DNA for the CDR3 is TGTGCCAGCACCCTTCCCGGGACAGCACAAGAGACCCAGTACTTC.

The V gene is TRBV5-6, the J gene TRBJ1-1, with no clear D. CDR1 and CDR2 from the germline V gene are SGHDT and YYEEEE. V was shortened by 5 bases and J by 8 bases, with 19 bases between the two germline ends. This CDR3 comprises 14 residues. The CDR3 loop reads CASRLYVGGQEAFF. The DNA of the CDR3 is TGTGCCAGCAGGTTGTACGTTGGAGGGCAGGAAGCTTTCTTT.

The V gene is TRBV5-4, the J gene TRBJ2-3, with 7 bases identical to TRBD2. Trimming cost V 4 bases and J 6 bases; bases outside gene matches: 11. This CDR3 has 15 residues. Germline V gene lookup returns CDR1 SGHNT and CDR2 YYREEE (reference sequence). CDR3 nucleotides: TGTGCCAGCAGCCCCGGGACTACCTCGGGTGATACGCAGTATTTT. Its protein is CASSPGTTSGDTQYF.

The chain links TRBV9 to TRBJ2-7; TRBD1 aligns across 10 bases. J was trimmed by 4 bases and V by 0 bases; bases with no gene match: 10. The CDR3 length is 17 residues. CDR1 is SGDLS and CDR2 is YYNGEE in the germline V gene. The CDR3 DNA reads TGTGCCAGCAGCGTAGTCCCCATAGACAGGGGGCCGTACGAGCAGTACTTC. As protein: CASSVVPIDRGPYEQYF.

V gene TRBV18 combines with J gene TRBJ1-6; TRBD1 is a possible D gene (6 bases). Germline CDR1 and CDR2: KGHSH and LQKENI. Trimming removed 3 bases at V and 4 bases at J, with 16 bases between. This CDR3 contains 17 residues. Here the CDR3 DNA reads TGTGCCAGCTCACCGGAACAGGGACCCAAATATAATTCACCCCTCCACTTT. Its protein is CASSPEQGPKYNSPLHF.

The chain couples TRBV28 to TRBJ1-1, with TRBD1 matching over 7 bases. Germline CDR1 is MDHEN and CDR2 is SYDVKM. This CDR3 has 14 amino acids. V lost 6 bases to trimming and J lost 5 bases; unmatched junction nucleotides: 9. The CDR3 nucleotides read TGTGCCAGCAGCTCTGGACAGGATGGAACTGAAGCTTTCTTT. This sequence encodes CASSSGQDGTEAFF.

CDR3 nucleotides: TGTGCCAGCAGCCTGGGCGGCGGTCTTAGCAATCAGCCCCAGCATTTT. Protein sequence: CASSLGGGLSNQPQHF. The rearrangement joins TRBV5-4 to TRBJ1-5; D gene unclear. V shed 4 bases and J shed 0 bases, with 14 bases lying between them. Germline V lookup: CDR1 SGHNT, CDR2 YYREEE (reference sequence). This CDR3 is 16 amino acids long.

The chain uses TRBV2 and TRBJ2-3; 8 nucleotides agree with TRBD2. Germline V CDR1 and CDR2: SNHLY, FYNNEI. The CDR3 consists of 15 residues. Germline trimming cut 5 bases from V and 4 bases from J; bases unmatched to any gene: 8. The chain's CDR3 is CASSLSGRTADTQYF. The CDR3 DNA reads TGTGCCAGCAGTTTAAGCGGGAGAACCGCAGATACGCAGTATTTT.

Here the CDR3 reads CASSSRGPGHLYEQYF. The CDR3 DNA follows: TGTGCCAGCAGTTCCCGAGGTCCGGGACACCTCTACGAGCAGTACTTC. This chain connects TRBV27 to TRBJ2-7, with a weak D call TRBD1 (6 bases). Germline assignment: CDR1 MNHEY and CDR2 SMNVEV (reference sequence). V gave up 4 bases and J gave up 3 bases, with 19 bases separating them. The CDR3 is 16 amino acids.

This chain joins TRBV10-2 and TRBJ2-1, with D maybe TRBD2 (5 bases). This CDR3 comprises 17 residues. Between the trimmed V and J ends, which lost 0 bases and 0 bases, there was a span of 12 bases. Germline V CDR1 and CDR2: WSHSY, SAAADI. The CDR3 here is CASSESLGLVSYNEQFF. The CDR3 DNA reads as TGCGCCAGCAGTGAGTCTCTCGGACTGGTCTCCTACAATGAGCAGTTCTTC.

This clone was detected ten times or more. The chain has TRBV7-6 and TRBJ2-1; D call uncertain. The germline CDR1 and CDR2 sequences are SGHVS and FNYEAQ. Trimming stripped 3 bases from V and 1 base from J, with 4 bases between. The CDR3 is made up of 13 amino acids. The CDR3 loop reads CASSFQSYNEQFF. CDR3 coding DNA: TGTGCCAGCAGCTTTCAATCCTACAATGAGCAGTTCTTC.

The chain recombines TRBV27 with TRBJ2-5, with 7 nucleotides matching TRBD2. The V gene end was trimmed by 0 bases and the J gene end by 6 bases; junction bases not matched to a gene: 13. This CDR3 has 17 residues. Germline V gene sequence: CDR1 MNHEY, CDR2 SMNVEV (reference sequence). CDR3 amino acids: CASSLSLSGGSRKTQYF. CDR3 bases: TGTGCCAGCAGTTTATCCCTATCCGGCGGGAGTAGGAAGACCCAGTACTTC.

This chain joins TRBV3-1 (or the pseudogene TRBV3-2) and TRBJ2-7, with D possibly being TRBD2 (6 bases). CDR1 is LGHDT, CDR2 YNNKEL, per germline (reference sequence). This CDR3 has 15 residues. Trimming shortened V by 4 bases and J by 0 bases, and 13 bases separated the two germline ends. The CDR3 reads CASSPPGGSSYEQYF. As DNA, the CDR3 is TGTGCCAGCAGCCCTCCCGGGGGTAGCTCCTACGAGCAGTACTTC.

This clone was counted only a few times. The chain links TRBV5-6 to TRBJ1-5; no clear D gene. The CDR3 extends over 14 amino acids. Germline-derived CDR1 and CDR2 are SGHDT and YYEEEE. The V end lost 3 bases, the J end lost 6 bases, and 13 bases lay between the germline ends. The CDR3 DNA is TGTGCCAGCAGCTGGGCGGGGTTGGGTCAGCCCCAGCATTTT. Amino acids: CASSWAGLGQPQHF. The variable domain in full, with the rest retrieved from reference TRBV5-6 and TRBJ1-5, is DAGVTQSPTHLIKTRGQQVTLRCSPKSGHDTVSWYQQALGQGPQFIFQYYEEEERQRGNFPDRFSGHQFPNYSSELNVNALLLGDSALYLCASSWAGLGQPQHFGDGTRLSIL.

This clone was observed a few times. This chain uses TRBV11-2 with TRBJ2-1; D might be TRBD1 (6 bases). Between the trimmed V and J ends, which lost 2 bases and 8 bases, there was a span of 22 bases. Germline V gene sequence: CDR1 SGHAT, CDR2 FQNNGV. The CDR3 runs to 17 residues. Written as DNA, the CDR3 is TGTGCCAGCAGCTTAACCGAAGGGGGACAAGTTGCCGATGAGCAGTTCTTC. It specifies CASSLTEGGQVADEQFF. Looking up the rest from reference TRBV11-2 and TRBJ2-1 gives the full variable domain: EAGVAQSPRYKIIEKRQSVAFWCNPISGHATLYWYQQILGQGPKLLIQFQNNGVVDDSQLPKDRFSAERLKGVDSTLKIQPAKLEDSAVYLCASSLTEGGQVADEQFFGPGTRLTVL.

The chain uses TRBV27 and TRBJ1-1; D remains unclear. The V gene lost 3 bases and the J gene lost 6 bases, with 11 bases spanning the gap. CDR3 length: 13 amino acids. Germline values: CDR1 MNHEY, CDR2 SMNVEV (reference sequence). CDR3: CASSFLRQAEAFF. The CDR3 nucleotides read TGTGCCAGCAGTTTCCTCCGGCAGGCTGAAGCTTTCTTT.

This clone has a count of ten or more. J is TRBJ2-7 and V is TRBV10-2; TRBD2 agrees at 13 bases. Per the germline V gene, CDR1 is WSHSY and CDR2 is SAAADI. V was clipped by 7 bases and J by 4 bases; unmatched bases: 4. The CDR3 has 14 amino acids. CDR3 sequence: CASTGLAGAYEQYF. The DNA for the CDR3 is TGCGCCAGCACCGGACTAGCGGGAGCTTACGAGCAGTACTTC.

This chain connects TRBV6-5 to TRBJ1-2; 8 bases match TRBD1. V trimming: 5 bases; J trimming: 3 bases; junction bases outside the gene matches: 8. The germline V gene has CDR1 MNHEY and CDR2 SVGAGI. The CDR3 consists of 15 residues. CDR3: CASSRTGQEHYGYTF. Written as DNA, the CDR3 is TGTGCCAGCAGTCGGACAGGGCAGGAACACTATGGCTACACCTTC.

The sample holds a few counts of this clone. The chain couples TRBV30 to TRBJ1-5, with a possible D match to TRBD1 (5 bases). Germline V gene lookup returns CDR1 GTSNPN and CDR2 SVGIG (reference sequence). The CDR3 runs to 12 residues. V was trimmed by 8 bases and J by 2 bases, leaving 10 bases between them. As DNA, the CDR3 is TGTGCCGCTCAGACAGGCAATCAGCCCCAGCATTTT. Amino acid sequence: CAAQTGNQPQHF. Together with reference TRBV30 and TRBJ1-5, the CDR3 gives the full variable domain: SQTIHQWPATLVQPVGSPLSLECTVEGTSNPNLYWYRQAAGRGLQLLFYSVGIGQISSEVPQNLSASRPQDRQFILSSKKLLLSDSGFYLCAAQTGNQPQHFGDGTRLSIL.

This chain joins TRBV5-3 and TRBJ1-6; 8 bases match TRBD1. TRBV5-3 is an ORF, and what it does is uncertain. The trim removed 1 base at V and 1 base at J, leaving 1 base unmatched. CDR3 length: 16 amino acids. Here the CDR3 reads CARSLNRGSYNSPLHF. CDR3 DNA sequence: TGTGCCAGAAGCTTGAACAGGGGGTCCTATAATTCACCCCTCCACTTT.

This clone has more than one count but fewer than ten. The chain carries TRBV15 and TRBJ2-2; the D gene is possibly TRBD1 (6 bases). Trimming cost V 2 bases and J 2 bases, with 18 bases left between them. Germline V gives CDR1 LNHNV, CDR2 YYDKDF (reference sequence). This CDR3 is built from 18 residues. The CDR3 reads CATSRPRPGQLNTGELFF. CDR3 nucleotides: TGTGCCACCAGCAGACCCCGCCCCGGACAGCTAAACACCGGGGAGCTGTTTTTT.

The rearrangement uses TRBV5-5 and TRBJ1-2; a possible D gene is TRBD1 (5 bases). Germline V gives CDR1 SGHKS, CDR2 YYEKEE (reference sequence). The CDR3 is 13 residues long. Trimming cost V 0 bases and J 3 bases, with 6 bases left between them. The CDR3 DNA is TGTGCCAGCAGCTTGGTAGGGGACTATGGCTACACCTTC. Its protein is CASSLVGDYGYTF.

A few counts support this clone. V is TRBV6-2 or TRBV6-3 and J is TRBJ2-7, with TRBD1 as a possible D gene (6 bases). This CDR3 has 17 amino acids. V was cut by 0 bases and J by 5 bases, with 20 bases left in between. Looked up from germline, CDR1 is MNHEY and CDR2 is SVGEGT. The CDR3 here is CASSYSTRDTHSNEQYF. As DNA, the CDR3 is TGTGCCAGCAGTTACTCCACCCGGGACACCCATTCCAACGAGCAGTACTTC.

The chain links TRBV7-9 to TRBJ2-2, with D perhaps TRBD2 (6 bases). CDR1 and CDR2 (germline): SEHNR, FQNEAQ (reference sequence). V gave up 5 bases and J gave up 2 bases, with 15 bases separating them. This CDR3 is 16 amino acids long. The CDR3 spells CASSPPGLQNTGELFF. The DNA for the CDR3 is TGTGCCAGCAGCCCCCCGGGACTCCAAAACACCGGGGAGCTGTTTTTT.

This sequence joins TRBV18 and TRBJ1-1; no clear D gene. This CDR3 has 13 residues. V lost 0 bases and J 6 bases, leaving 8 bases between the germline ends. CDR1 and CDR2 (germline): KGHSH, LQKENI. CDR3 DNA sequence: TGTGCCAGCTCACCACCCCAGCAGGCTGAAGCTTTCTTT. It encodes CASSPPQQAEAFF.

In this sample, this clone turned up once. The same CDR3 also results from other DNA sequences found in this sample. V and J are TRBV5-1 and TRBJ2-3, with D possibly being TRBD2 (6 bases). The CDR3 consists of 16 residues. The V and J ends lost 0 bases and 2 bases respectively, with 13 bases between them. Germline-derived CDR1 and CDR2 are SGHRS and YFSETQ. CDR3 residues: CASSLGISGYTDTQYF. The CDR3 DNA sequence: TGCGCCAGCAGCTTGGGAATCAGCGGGTACACAGATACGCAGTATTTT.

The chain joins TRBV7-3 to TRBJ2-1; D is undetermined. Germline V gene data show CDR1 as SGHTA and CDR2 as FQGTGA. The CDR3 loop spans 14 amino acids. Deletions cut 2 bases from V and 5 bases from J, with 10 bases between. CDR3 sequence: CASSLLGGNNEQFF. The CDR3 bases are TGTGCCAGCAGCTTACTCGGCGGAAACAATGAGCAGTTCTTC.

CDR3 amino acids: CASSLSGPRTVQGEQYF. The CDR3 DNA follows: TGTGCCAGCAGCTTATCGGGCCCCCGGACAGTTCAAGGCGAGCAGTACTTC. The chain employs TRBV7-2 and TRBJ2-7; weak D call: TRBD1 (6 bases). The CDR3 has 17 amino acids. Germline V gene lookup returns CDR1 SGHTA and CDR2 FQGNSA. The ends were cut back, 2 bases at V and 6 bases at J, with 23 bases in the middle. Full variable domain (rest looked up from reference TRBV7-2 and TRBJ2-7): GAGVSQSPSNKVTEKGKDVELRCDPISGHTALYWYRQSLGQGLEFLIYFQGNSAPDKSGLPSDRFSAERTGGSVSTLTIQRTQQEDSAVYLCASSLSGPRTVQGEQYFGPGTRLTVT.

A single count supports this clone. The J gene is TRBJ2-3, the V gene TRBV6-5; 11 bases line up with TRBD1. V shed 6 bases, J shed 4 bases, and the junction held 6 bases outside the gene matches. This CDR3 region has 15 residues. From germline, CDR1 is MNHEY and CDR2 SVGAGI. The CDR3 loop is CASSSGQGASDTQYF. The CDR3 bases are TGTGCCAGCAGCTCCGGACAGGGGGCTTCAGATACGCAGTATTTT.

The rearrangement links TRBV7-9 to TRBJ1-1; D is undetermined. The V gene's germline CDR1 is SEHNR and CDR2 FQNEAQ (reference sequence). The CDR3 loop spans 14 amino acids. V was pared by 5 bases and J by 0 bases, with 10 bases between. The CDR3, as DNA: TGTGCCAGCAGCACACCGGGGATGAACACTGAAGCTTTCTTT. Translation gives CASSTPGMNTEAFF. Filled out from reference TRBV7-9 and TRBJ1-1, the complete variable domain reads DTGVSQNPRHKITKRGQNVTFRCDPISEHNRLYWYRQTLGQGPEFLTYFQNEAQLEKSRLLSDRFSAERPKGSFSTLEIQRTEQGDSAMYLCASSTPGMNTEAFFGQGTRLTVV.